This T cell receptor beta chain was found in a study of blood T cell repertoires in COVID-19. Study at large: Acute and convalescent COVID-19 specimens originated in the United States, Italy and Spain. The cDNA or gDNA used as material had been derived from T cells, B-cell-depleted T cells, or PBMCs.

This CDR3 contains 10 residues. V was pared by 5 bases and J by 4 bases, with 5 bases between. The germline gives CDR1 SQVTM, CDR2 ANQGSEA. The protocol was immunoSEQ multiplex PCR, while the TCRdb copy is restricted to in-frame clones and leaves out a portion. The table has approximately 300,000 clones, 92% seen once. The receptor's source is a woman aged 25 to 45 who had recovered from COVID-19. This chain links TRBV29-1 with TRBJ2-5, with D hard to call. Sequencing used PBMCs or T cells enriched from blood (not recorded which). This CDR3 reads CSVRGETQYF. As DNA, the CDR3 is TGCAGCGTTCGAGGAGAGACCCAGTACTTC.